This T cell receptor (beta chain) was documented in a study of T cell repertoires in cytomegalovirus infection. Study at large: Both CMV infection and a matching HLA type were indicated by public TCR beta signatures. General observations from the study: The ex vivo response was dominated by HLA-C-restricted CMV-specific TCR beta clonotypes. Frequencies of public TCR beta families were cumulated, and this identified carriers of CMV plus the relevant HLA.

TCRdb reanalysed the reads using MiXCR and keeps one entry per CDR3 protein. The sample lists under 150,000 distinct CDR3 sequences, roughly a quarter occurring once. With regard to this clonotype: What it recognizes is unknown.

The CDR3 contains 18 residues. Deletions cut 5 bases from V and 0 bases from J, with 17 bases between. Germline V gene lookup returns CDR1 MNHEY and CDR2 SVGEGT. The clonotype was recovered from a human donor in good health (CMV status not recorded). Some clones in this sample may be carry-over from other donors' samples. The chain links TRBV6-2 or TRBV6-3 to TRBJ2-6; D may be TRBD1 or TRBD2 (5 bases each). The sequenced sample consisted of PBMCs, sequenced either directly or after in vitro stimulation (not recorded which). CDR3 nucleotides: TGTGCCAGCAGTGACCCGGGACCGTCGAGCTCTGGGGCCAACGTCCTGACTTTC. It codes for CASSDPGPSSSGANVLTF.